The present TCR beta chain was sequenced within a study of PD-1 blockade in classical Hodgkin lymphoma. Study background: It was nivolumab at 3 mg/kg, given intravenously every 2 weeks, that patients received. Overall study results and limits: A reduction in baseline TCR diversity was reportedly seen in newly diagnosed patients relative to healthy donors.

Following autologous stem cell transplantation, relapse occurred in every patient, and exposure to brentuximab vedotin varied. Progressive disease, partial response or complete response was each patient's best response. CDR3 length: 13 amino acids. Germline V gene data show CDR1 as SGHTA and CDR2 as FQGNSA. A note on this clone: The antigen is not known. Germline and junction disagree at one end, which may indicate a read error.

Libraries were prepared by immunoSEQ multiplex PCR; TCRdb keeps only in-frame clonotypes and omits some of them. The sample shows about 150,000 clones, approximately 72% of them seen only once. The sequences come from peripheral blood mononuclear cells (PBMCs), collected before the second cycle of nivolumab. This sequence originates from a human donor with classical Hodgkin lymphoma. This chain uses TRBV7-2 with TRBJ2-3; D remains ambiguous. This CDR3 is CASSLARTDTQYF. DNA for the CDR3: TGTGCCAGCAGTTTAGCCAGGACAGATACGCAGTATTTT.